The 31 T cell receptor beta chains in this list originate from one sample, sequenced in a study of identical twins. TCRdb reprocessed the 5' RACE reads with MiXCR, giving one entry per CDR3 protein. The profile shows roughly 690,000 distinct CDR3 sequences, around 5.7% of them singletons. The sequencing sample was made of naive T cells sorted from blood. The source is a man aged 18 to 35 in good health.

This clonotype was counted many times. The rearrangement links TRBV29-1 to TRBJ1-1, with D hard to call. In germline, CDR1 is SQVTM, CDR2 ANQGSEA. V was trimmed by 3 bases and J by 11 bases, leaving 4 bases between them. This CDR3 has 8 residues. The CDR3 bases are TGCAGCGTTGACTGGGCTTTCTTT. Its translation is CSVDWAFF.

This clonotype was recorded a few times. This chain uses TRBV4-1 with TRBJ1-4; no clear D gene. The V gene lost 4 bases and the J gene lost 8 bases, with 17 bases spanning the gap. Looked up from germline, CDR1 is MGHRA and CDR2 is YSYEKL. The CDR3 totals 15 residues. This CDR3 reads CASSLGIATGEKLFF. DNA of the CDR3: TGCGCCAGCAGCCTGGGAATCGCGACTGGCGAAAAACTGTTTTTT.

This clonotype has at least ten counts. This chain links TRBV27 with TRBJ1-5; no reliable D call. This CDR3 is built from 13 residues. The V end was cut by 5 bases, the J end by 9 bases, with 14 bases between. The germline CDR1 and CDR2 sequences are MNHEY and SMNVEV (reference sequence). The CDR3 coding sequence is TGTGCCAGCAGTCCCCAAGGATCTGGGCCCCAGCATTTT. Translated: CASSPQGSGPQHF.

This clonotype occurred many times. V and J are TRBV5-1 and TRBJ2-3; no clear D. The CDR3 covers 14 residues. V was shortened by 8 bases and J by 2 bases, with 15 bases between the two germline ends. Germline V CDR1 and CDR2: SGHRS, YFSETQ. CDR3: CASSRSLDTDTQYF. The CDR3 region has the DNA TGCGCCAGTAGCCGCAGTTTAGACACAGATACGCAGTATTTT. The full variable domain, rest sourced from reference TRBV5-1 and TRBJ2-3, is KAGVTQTPRYLIKTRGQQVTLSCSPISGHRSVSWYQQTPGQGLQFLFEYFSETQRNKGNFPGRFSGRQFSNSRSEMNVSTLELGDSALYLCASSRSLDTDTQYFGPGTRLTVL.

This clonotype came up many times. V usage is TRBV7-2 and J usage is TRBJ2-1, with D uncertain. Germline values: CDR1 SGHTA, CDR2 FQGNSA. The CDR3 runs to 15 residues. V was shortened by 4 bases and J by 4 bases, with 14 bases between the two germline ends. CDR3: CASSSGPTSYNEQFF. In DNA, the CDR3 is TGTGCCAGCAGCTCCGGGCCGACCTCGTACAATGAGCAGTTCTTC.

This clonotype was counted ten times or more. The genes are TRBV5-1 and TRBJ2-3, with unresolved D. Germline V lookup: CDR1 SGHRS, CDR2 YFSETQ. V lost 0 bases to trimming and J lost 3 bases, with 8 bases between them. The CDR3 has 14 amino acids. CDR3 amino acids: CASSLAVGTDTQYF. The CDR3 DNA follows: TGCGCCAGCAGCTTGGCCGTAGGGACAGATACGCAGTATTTT.

This clonotype was recorded many times. This chain links TRBV5-1 with TRBJ2-7, with 8 bases matching TRBD2. Trimming at V came to 0 bases and at J to 4 bases, leaving 3 bases not matched to a gene. The germline CDR1 and CDR2 sequences are SGHRS and YFSETQ. The CDR3 sequence is 14 residues long. The CDR3 DNA reads TGCGCCAGCAGCTTGGGACTAGCGAAGTACGAGCAGTACGTC. Residues: CASSLGLAKYEQYV.

This clonotype showed up many times. The chain couples TRBV12-3 or TRBV12-4 to TRBJ2-1, with 7 bases lining up with TRBD1. The CDR3 loop spans 12 amino acids. The CDR3 sequence: CAVGTANYEQFF. CDR3 bases: TGTGCTGTGGGGACAGCAAACTATGAGCAGTTCTTC.

The chain couples TRBV10-2 to TRBJ2-1; 10 bases fit TRBD2. CDR1 and CDR2 (germline): WSHSY, SAAADI. Unmatched junction bases numbered 16, after V lost 6 bases and J lost 8 bases. The CDR3 length is 17 residues. The CDR3: CASRQAGGPPVSHEQFF. The CDR3 DNA sequence: TGCGCCAGCAGGCAAGCGGGAGGGCCTCCGGTGAGCCATGAGCAGTTCTTC.

This clonotype showed up many times. This sequence joins TRBV15 and TRBJ2-1, with D possibly being TRBD2 (6 bases). In germline, CDR1 is LNHNV, CDR2 YYDKDF (reference sequence). The V and J ends lost 4 bases and 0 bases respectively, with 19 bases between them. This CDR3 has 18 residues. The CDR3 coding sequence is TGTGCCACCAGCACCCGGAGGGGTCGGTCGAGCTCCTACAATGAGCAGTTCTTC. Encoded protein: CATSTRRGRSSSYNEQFF.

This clonotype occurred a few times. The chain recombines TRBV6-1 with TRBJ2-3; 10 bases are shared with TRBD1. The V gene's germline CDR1 is MNHNS and CDR2 SASEGT. The CDR3 is 14 amino acids. V lost 6 bases and J lost 6; bases outside the gene matches: 6. The CDR3 region has the DNA TGTGCCAGCAGGGGACAGGGGCCTGTGGATACGCAGTATTTT. This encodes CASRGQGPVDTQYF.

In this sample, this clonotype turned up many times. The chain carries TRBV29-1 and TRBJ2-7; D may be TRBD2 (5 bases). This CDR3 has 13 amino acids. The V and J ends lost 8 bases and 4 bases respectively, with 18 bases between them. From germline, CDR1 is SQVTM and CDR2 ANQGSEA. CDR3 DNA sequence: TGCAGCCCCTGGACTTCGGCCCTTTACGAGCAGTACGTC. It encodes CSPWTSALYEQYV.

A few counts support this clonotype. This chain connects TRBV29-1 to TRBJ1-1, with D unclear. With 1 base removed from V and 1 base from J, the gap between germline ends came to 10 bases. CDR1 SQVTM and CDR2 ANQGSEA come from the germline V gene. The CDR3 consists of 14 residues. CDR3 residues: CSVEGQRENTEAFF. In DNA, the CDR3 is TGCAGCGTTGAAGGCCAGAGAGAGAACACTGAAGCTTTCTTT.

Many counts were recorded for this clonotype. This chain links TRBV20-1 with TRBJ1-5; the match to TRBD1 covers 7 bases. The CDR3 is made up of 17 amino acids. V dropped 3 bases and J dropped 0; count of bases not matched to a gene: 11. Germline V gene data show CDR1 as DFQATT and CDR2 as SNEGSKA (reference sequence). The CDR3 protein is CSASGTATRTSNQPQHF. CDR3 DNA: TGCAGTGCTAGCGGGACAGCAACCAGGACTAGCAATCAGCCCCAGCATTTT.

The chain employs TRBV18 and TRBJ2-7; 7 positions agree with TRBD2. The CDR3 consists of 16 residues. V shed 1 base and J 7 bases; nucleotides not matched to a gene: 13. Germline values: CDR1 KGHSH, CDR2 LQKENI. CDR3 sequence: CASSPRGRESMWEQYF. The CDR3, as DNA: TGTGCCAGCTCACCACGAGGGCGGGAGTCGATGTGGGAGCAGTACTTC.

This clonotype was observed many times. The chain employs TRBV6-1 and TRBJ1-1; 7 bases agree with TRBD1. The ends lost 8 bases at V and 7 bases at J; junction bases unmatched: 22. CDR1 and CDR2 (germline): MNHNS, SASEGT. This CDR3 contains 17 residues. The CDR3 here is CASRPPYPGQSTFEAFF. CDR3 nucleotide sequence: TGTGCCAGCCGGCCCCCTTATCCGGGACAGAGCACGTTTGAAGCTTTCTTT.

This clonotype was observed a handful of times. CDR3 DNA sequence: TGCGCCAGCAGCCCTGGACAGGGTGAAGGAGTACAGCCCCAGCATTTT. Translated, it gives CASSPGQGEGVQPQHF. This chain connects TRBV5-1 to TRBJ1-5; 8 bases are a match to TRBD1. The CDR3 covers 16 residues. V shed 4 bases, J shed 7 bases, and the junction held 13 bases outside the gene matches. Germline-derived CDR1 and CDR2 are SGHRS and YFSETQ. The entire variable domain, with the rest obtained from reference TRBV5-1 and TRBJ1-5, is as follows: KAGVTQTPRYLIKTRGQQVTLSCSPISGHRSVSWYQQTPGQGLQFLFEYFSETQRNKGNFPGRFSGRQFSNSRSEMNVSTLELGDSALYLCASSPGQGEGVQPQHFGDGTRLSIL.

This clonotype was observed a handful of times. The V and J genes are TRBV10-3 and TRBJ2-5; unclear D gene. Germline CDR1 is ENHRY and CDR2 is SYGVKD. CDR3 length: 14 amino acids. Trimming cost V 2 bases and J 0 bases, with 7 bases left between them. DNA of the CDR3: TGTGCCATCAGTGAGGGACCATACCAAGAGACCCAGTACTTC. Its translation: CAISEGPYQETQYF.

The rearrangement links TRBV5-1 to TRBJ2-3; D might be TRBD2 (7 bases). The V end was cut by 5 bases, the J end by 0 bases, with 16 bases between. Germline V CDR1 and CDR2: SGHRS, YFSETQ. The CDR3 runs to 16 residues. CDR3 loop: CASSSARGGSTDTQYF. For the CDR3, the DNA is TGCGCCAGCAGTTCGGCGAGGGGGGGAAGCACAGATACGCAGTATTTT. The variable domain in full, completed from reference TRBV5-1 and TRBJ2-3, reads KAGVTQTPRYLIKTRGQQVTLSCSPISGHRSVSWYQQTPGQGLQFLFEYFSETQRNKGNFPGRFSGRQFSNSRSEMNVSTLELGDSALYLCASSSARGGSTDTQYFGPGTRLTVL.

This clonotype was detected only a few times. The genes are TRBV30 and TRBJ2-2; TRBD2 matches at 9 bases. This CDR3 spans 14 amino acids. Germline CDR1 is GTSNPN and CDR2 is SVGIG (reference sequence). V was pared by 5 bases and J by 2 bases, with 3 bases of the junction left unmatched. The CDR3 nucleotides read TGTGCCTGGTTAGCGGGAGACAACACCGGGGAGCTGTTTTTT. It specifies CAWLAGDNTGELFF.

At least ten counts were recorded for this clonotype. The DNA for the CDR3 is TGCAGTGCTAAACGGGGTAGGACTAGCGGGATCGAGACCCAGTACTTC. Its protein product is CSAKRGRTSGIETQYF. The chain has TRBV20-1 and TRBJ2-5; the match to TRBD2 covers 12 bases. The CDR3 covers 16 residues. Per germline, CDR1 DFQATT and CDR2 SNEGSKA (reference sequence). The trim removed 4 bases at V and 5 bases at J, leaving 11 bases unmatched.

In this sample, this clonotype turned up a few times. The CDR3 here is CASLSEETQYF. The CDR3 bases are TGTGCCAGCCTGTCAGAAGAGACCCAGTACTTC. V usage is TRBV6-2 or TRBV6-3 and J usage is TRBJ2-5; no reliable D call. The length of the CDR3 is 11 residues. Trimming removed 8 bases at V and 3 bases at J, with 7 bases between. The germline CDR1 and CDR2 sequences are MNHEY and SVGEGT.

Many counts were recorded for this clonotype. The chain uses TRBV3-1 and TRBJ2-7, with 10 bases matching TRBD1. The junction had 9 bases not matched to a gene; V was cut back by 4 bases and J by 3 bases. This CDR3 comprises 16 residues. Germline-derived CDR1 and CDR2 are LGHDT and YNNKEL (reference sequence). The CDR3 DNA follows: TGTGCCAGCAGCCCCAAAGGGACAGGGGTTTTCTACGAGCAGTACTTC. Translated, it gives CASSPKGTGVFYEQYF.

Concerning this clonotype itself: This could be a read error, since a much larger clone is one nucleotide away. This sequence joins TRBV20-1 and TRBJ2-5; 14 nucleotides match TRBD2. The CDR3 is made up of 14 amino acids. Germline V gives CDR1 DFQATT, CDR2 SNEGSKA (reference sequence). In DNA form, the CDR3 reads TGCAGTGCCAGACTAGCGGGAGGGCAAGAGACCCGGTACTTC. Its translation: CSARLAGGQETRYF.

The sample holds many counts of this clonotype. The chain recombines TRBV7-9 with TRBJ2-7; no clear D gene. Germline-derived CDR1 and CDR2 are SEHNR and FQNEAQ (reference sequence). CDR3 length: 12 amino acids. Trimming stripped 0 bases from V and 7 bases from J, with 7 bases between. CDR3 sequence (DNA): TGTGCCAGCAGCTTAGCGGCTGTTGAGCAGTACTTC. Residues: CASSLAAVEQYF.

This clonotype was picked up a small number of times. The V and J genes are TRBV20-1 and TRBJ2-3, with D tentatively TRBD1 (6 bases). The CDR3 consists of 13 residues. CDR1 is DFQATT and CDR2 is SNEGSKA in the germline V gene (reference sequence). With 3 bases removed from V and 9 bases from J, the gap between germline ends came to 16 bases. DNA of the CDR3: TGCAGTGCTAGGCCGGGTCTGGGGGCCACGCAGTATTTT. Amino acid sequence: CSARPGLGATQYF.

This clonotype was counted many times. The chain recombines TRBV6-4 with TRBJ1-1; D may be TRBD1 (6 bases). The germline gives CDR1 MRHNA, CDR2 SNTAGT. The CDR3 runs to 13 residues. Trimming removed 3 bases at V and 5 bases at J, with 10 bases between. The CDR3 sequence is CASSEQGRTEAFF. The CDR3 DNA reads TGTGCCAGCAGTGAACAGGGAAGGACTGAAGCTTTCTTT.

In this sample, this clonotype turned up many times. The chain carries TRBV12-3 or TRBV12-4 and TRBJ1-3; possible D gene TRBD1, 5 bases. Trimming shortened V by 8 bases and J by 0 bases, and 17 bases separated the two germline ends. This CDR3 has 16 amino acids. CDR3 DNA: TGTGCCAGCGGGGCCTTATTGACGTTCTCTGGAAACACCATATATTTT. Its translation is CASGALLTFSGNTIYF.

In this sample, this clonotype turned up many times. The V and J genes are TRBV15 and TRBJ2-1; D unresolved. Germline V gives CDR1 LNHNV, CDR2 YYDKDF (reference sequence). The CDR3 runs to 11 residues. Trimming left V 3 bases short and J 9 bases short, with 6 bases between. The DNA for the CDR3 is TGTGCCACCAGCAGGGGTGGTGAGCAGTTCTTC. It codes for CATSRGGEQFF.

V usage is TRBV29-1 and J usage is TRBJ2-1; D call uncertain. The germline V and J ends were trimmed by 3 bases and 1 base, with 10 bases remaining between them. The CDR3 length is 14 residues. The V gene's germline CDR1 is SQVTM and CDR2 ANQGSEA. The CDR3 bases are TGCAGCGTTGAGGGAAAGGTGTCCTACAATGAGCAGTTCTTC. It codes for CSVEGKVSYNEQFF.

V and J are TRBV7-9 and TRBJ2-7, with D tentatively TRBD1 (6 bases). The V end lost 5 bases, the J end lost 1 base, and 12 bases lay between the germline ends. This CDR3 contains 14 residues. The germline gives CDR1 SEHNR, CDR2 FQNEAQ (reference sequence). The CDR3 spells CASSPDSESYEQYV. CDR3 sequence (DNA): TGTGCCAGCAGCCCGGACAGCGAATCCTACGAGCAGTACGTC.